This TCR beta chain originates from a study of CD4 T cells in relation to SARS-CoV-2 and coronaviruses. Study background: TCR beta CDR3s were sequenced after roughly ten-day antigen culture of PBMCs. The HLA restriction of the shared crossreactive spike epitopes was mapped. Whole-study results and caveats: Each donor contributed either pre-pandemic or post-infection samples, not both. Compared with monoreactive clones, crossreactive clones showed significantly weaker SARS-CoV-2 expansion.

Concerning this clone itself: The antigen remains undetermined.

The unexposed donors gave CD4+ T cells in about 2010-2019, prior to COVID-19. The cells were cultured for 10 days before CD4+ T cells were isolated. Produced via immunoSEQ multiplex PCR; TCRdb's table is partial and in-frame only. The table has some 20,000 clones, about 77% seen once. Trimming removed 5 bases from V and 1 base from J, with 8 bases in between. Looked up from germline, CDR1 is MNHEY and CDR2 is SVGAGI. This CDR3 spans 13 amino acids. V usage is TRBV6-5 and J usage is TRBJ1-1; D gene ambiguous. The sequence was obtained from a human donor in good health. The material sequenced was CD4+ T cells from PBMCs, cultured in vitro. CDR3 region: CASSRTQNTEAFF. CDR3 bases: TGTGCCAGCAGTAGAACACAGAACACTGAAGCTTTCTTT.